This T cell receptor beta chain was observed in a study of HIV-infected patients and healthy controls (TCRdb year 2014). CDR1 and CDR2 (KGHSH, LQKENI) derive from the germline V gene. Taken from cysteine to phenylalanine, the CDR3 has 15 residues. Only the CDR3 region is kept as DNA, spanning 45 bases read in frame from base 1. Germline trimming amounts to 3 bases on V and 7 bases on J, with 7 as the count of junction bases outside the gene matches. Libraries came from 5' RACE. TCRdb lists the instrument as Illumina MiSeq. TCRdb applied fastp at Q25 and MiXCR to the public reads, then kept only in-frame beta chains. Each entry merges the rows of one CDR3 protein and shows their most common DNA and genes. Within this sample are about 64,000 distinct CDR3 sequences, with about a fifth of them counted one time only. The ten top clones hold more than 1.3% of the sample. Ten or more counts support this clonotype. It lacks a known antigen. Within one base of it there is no much larger clone, and no base qualities were kept.

Sequencing was done on a sample of CD4+ T cells from blood. The receptor's source is a human donor in good health. This sequence uses TRBV18 and TRBJ1-4; 8 bases in the junction line up with TRBD1. The nucleotide sequence is given as TGTGCCAGCTCACCTTCGGGACAGGCGGGTGAAAAACTGTTTTTT. It is translated as CASSPSGQAGEKLFF.